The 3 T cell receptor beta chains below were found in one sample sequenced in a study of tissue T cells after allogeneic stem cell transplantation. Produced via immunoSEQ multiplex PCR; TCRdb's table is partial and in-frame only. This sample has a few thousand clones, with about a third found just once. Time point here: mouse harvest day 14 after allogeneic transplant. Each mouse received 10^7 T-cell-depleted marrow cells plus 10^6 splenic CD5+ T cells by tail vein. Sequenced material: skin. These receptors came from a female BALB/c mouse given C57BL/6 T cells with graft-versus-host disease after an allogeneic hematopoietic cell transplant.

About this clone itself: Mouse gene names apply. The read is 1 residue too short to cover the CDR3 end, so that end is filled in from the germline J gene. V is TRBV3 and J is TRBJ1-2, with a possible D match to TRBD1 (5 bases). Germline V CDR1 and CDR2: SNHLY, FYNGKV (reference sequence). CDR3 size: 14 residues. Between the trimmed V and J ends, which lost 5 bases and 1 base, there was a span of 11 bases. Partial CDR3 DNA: TGTGCCAGCAGCCCTCTGGACAAAAACTCCGACTACACC. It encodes CASSPLDKNSDYT. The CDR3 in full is CASSPLDKNSDYTF. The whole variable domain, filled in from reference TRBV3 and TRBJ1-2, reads GPKVLQIPSHQIIDMGQMVTLNCDPVSNHLYFYWYKQILGQQMEFLVNFYNGKVMEKSKLFKDQFSVERPDGSYFTLKIQPTALEDSAVYFCASSPLDKNSDYTFGSGTRLLVI.

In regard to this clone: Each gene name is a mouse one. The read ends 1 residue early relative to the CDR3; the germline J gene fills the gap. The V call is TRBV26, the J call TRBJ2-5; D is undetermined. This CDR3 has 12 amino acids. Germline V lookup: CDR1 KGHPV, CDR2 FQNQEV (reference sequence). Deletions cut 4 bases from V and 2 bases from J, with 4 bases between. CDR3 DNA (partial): TGTGCCAGCAGTCATGGCCAAGACACCCAGTAC. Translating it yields CASSHGQDTQY. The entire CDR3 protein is CASSHGQDTQYF.

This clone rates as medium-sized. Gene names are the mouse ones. CDR3 bases read: TGTGCCAGCAGTGATGCCAGGAGCTCCTATGAACAGTAC. Translating it yields CASSDARSSYEQY. The entire CDR3 reads CASSDARSSYEQYF. The chain couples TRBV13-1 to TRBJ2-7; D remains unclear. The read is 1 residue too short to cover the CDR3 end, so that end is filled in from the germline J gene. Germline-derived CDR1 and CDR2 are NSHNY and SYGAGN. The ends were cut back, 0 bases at V and 0 bases at J, with 7 bases in the middle. The CDR3 spans 14 residues.